This is a list of T cell receptor beta chains from one sample in a study of cytomegalovirus exposure and HLA in healthy donors. Method: immunoSEQ multiplex PCR; TCRdb's copy keeps in-frame clones and lacks some. The sample carries 110,000 or so clones, around 86% recorded once. Sequences were obtained from PBMCs. The receptor set was obtained from a woman in her late teens or twenties in good health and CMV-seropositive. CDR3s include the opening cysteine and the closing phenylalanine or tryptophan.

j_call v_call cdr3_aa
TRBJ2-7 TRBV5-6 CASSQGRLYEQYF
TRBJ1-5 TRBV5-8 CASSFRGSNQPQHF
TRBJ2-3 TRBV5-1 CASSSQGRDTQYF
TRBJ2-5 TRBV11-2 CASSLDEAVFQETQYF
TRBJ1-4 TRBV9 CASTSTGSTNEKLFF
TRBJ1-3 TRBV7-9 CASSVAQGATIYF
TRBJ1-2 TRBV30 CAWSVVQGGGYTF
TRBJ1-5 TRBV9 CASSKEGFVGNQPQHF
TRBJ2-7 TRBV29-1 CSVPGGGGLGRYEQYF
TRBJ2-3 TRBV6-4 CASSELAGVRTDTQYF
TRBJ1-6 TRBV27 CASSLSGSGGFYSPLHF
TRBJ2-5 TRBV9 CASSVISGKRETQYF
TRBJ2-1 TRBV28 CASNRDITYNEQFF
TRBJ1-1 TRBV7-9 CASSRQVKGTEAFF
TRBJ1-2 TRBV6-1 CASSPRTGGNYGYTF
TRBJ2-3 TRBV14 CASSQAAGGTDTQYF
TRBJ1-2 TRBV6-1 CASSVAGTGPSNYGYTF
TRBJ1-1 TRBV28 CASRAGTGRGGGAFF
TRBJ1-2 TRBV28 CASRNPRDRERGYTF
TRBJ2-7 TRBV14 CASSQERSPGYSYEQYF
TRBJ2-3 TRBV6-5 CASSRGLAGNPTQYF
TRBJ2-1 TRBV4-1 CASSQLQGPDEQFF
TRBJ2-7 TRBV7-6 CASSPRSADRGTEQYF
TRBJ2-7 TRBV5-6 CASSSRQGAGEQYF
TRBJ2-5 TRBV18 CASSPIQGIDQETQYF
TRBJ2-3 TRBV6-5 CASSLSDTQYF
TRBJ2-7 TRBV6-1 CASSEVVGTSKLYEQYF
TRBJ2-7 TRBV7-9 CASSLVAGDPSYEQYF
TRBJ2-7 TRBV5-1 CASSLTSGGGEQYF
TRBJ2-3 TRBV15 CATSRDRVGGPHTDTQYF
TRBJ1-5 TRBV2 CASTVEGYQPQHF
TRBJ2-1 TRBV5-6 CASSRGAEKQFF
TRBJ2-7 TRBV13 CASSLASGRSYEQYF
TRBJ1-5 TRBV19 CASRLRWDQPQHF
TRBJ1-1 TRBV4-1 CASSRGDIQAFF
TRBJ1-3 TRBV9 CASSAGTPGNTIYF
TRBJ2-1 TRBV28 CASSLTLINEQFF
TRBJ1-2 TRBV5-6 CASSRTTGYGYTF
TRBJ1-4 TRBV5-1 CASSFQGSNEKLFF
TRBJ2-7 TRBV5-4 CASSLSAGGEHEQYF
TRBJ1-6 TRBV2 CASSLTEPSYNSPLHF
TRBJ2-1 TRBV27 CASAPVSSYNEQFF
TRBJ1-4 TRBV7-2 CASSSRGTNEKLFF
TRBJ2-5 TRBV4-1 CASSQQAGGLETQYF
TRBJ2-7 TRBV9 CASSVGGAPDEQYF
TRBJ1-2 TRBV6-4 CAAGGPGGYTF
TRBJ1-6 TRBV6-6 CASSYPSSPLHF
TRBJ2-5 TRBV10-3 CAISTQGGETQYF
TRBJ2-7 TRBV6-1 CASSEGGVAWQYF
TRBJ2-7 TRBV5-6 CASSPTREHSYEQYF
TRBJ2-2 TRBV5-8 CASSFRQGSDTGELFF
TRBJ2-1 TRBV10-3 CAQRSSYNEQFF
TRBJ2-2 TRBV13 CASSLELWLPDISNTGELFF
TRBJ1-5 TRBV7-9 CASSLDSTPQHF
TRBJ1-5 TRBV14 CASSQGPGDQPQHF
TRBJ1-5 TRBV10-2 CASSEDAGLNQPQHF
TRBJ1-3 TRBV5-4 CASSLDRGPGNTIYF
TRBJ1-5 TRBV28 CASTQGNDQPQHF
TRBJ1-5 TRBV6-6 CASSRARGQPQHF
TRBJ1-1 TRBV21-1 CARRQELLPEAFF